These 14 T cell receptor beta chains originate from one sample sequenced in a study of T cell repertoires in cytomegalovirus infection. TCRdb itself ran the reads through MiXCR, one entry per CDR3 protein. The data hold 400,000 to 550,000 distinct CDR3 sequences, with approximately 11% observed a single time. Sequenced material: PBMCs. Receptors originate from a human donor in good health (CMV status not recorded). Some clones in this sample may be carry-over from other donors' samples.

The chain couples TRBV20-1 to TRBJ1-1; D uncertain. V dropped 6 bases and J dropped 7 bases, with 18 bases sitting between them. CDR1 is DFQATT and CDR2 is SNEGSKA in the germline V gene (reference sequence). This CDR3 is 13 amino acids long. DNA of the CDR3: TGCAGTGCCCCCTCCCGGGAGGGCCTTGAAGCTTTCTTT. Amino acids: CSAPSREGLEAFF.

Points on this clonotype: A read error is possible here, since a much larger clone lies one base away. The chain recombines TRBV20-1 with TRBJ2-1; D is tentatively TRBD1 or TRBD2 (5 bases each). Per germline, CDR1 DFQATT and CDR2 SNEGSKA (reference sequence). This CDR3 contains 14 residues. In nucleotides, the CDR3 is TGCAGCGTAGAAAGGTCGGGACCCTACAATGAGCAGTTCTTC. Its protein is CSVERSGPYNEQFF.

This clonotype was counted at least ten times. The chain carries TRBV19 and TRBJ2-1, with a tentative D call TRBD1 (6 bases). CDR1 and CDR2 (germline): LNHDA, SQIVND (reference sequence). V dropped 1 base and J dropped 3 bases, with 10 bases sitting between them. CDR3 length equals 15 residues. The CDR3 DNA sequence: TGTGCCAGTAGTATAGGGGGGCGGCACTACAATGAGCAGTTCTTC. It is translated as CASSIGGRHYNEQFF.

The CDR3 bases are TGTGCCAGCAGTGAGGTCAGGGCGATTTACGAAAAACTGTTTTTT. Its protein product is CASSEVRAIYEKLFF. The chain couples TRBV2 to TRBJ1-4, with a weak D call TRBD1 (5 bases). V was trimmed by 3 bases and J by 8 bases, leaving 16 bases between them. The CDR3 totals 15 residues. Looked up from germline, CDR1 is SNHLY and CDR2 is FYNNEI.

This clonotype was counted a few times. This chain uses TRBV12-3 or TRBV12-4 with TRBJ1-2, with a possible D match to TRBD1 (5 bases). V lost 5 bases, J lost 3 bases, and 10 bases lay in between. There are 13 residues in the CDR3. CDR3 sequence (DNA): TGTGCCAGCAGTATACAGGTGCACTATGGCTACACCTTC. Protein sequence: CASSIQVHYGYTF.

In its sample, this clonotype was seen many times. The rearrangement links TRBV28 to TRBJ2-5; 9 nucleotides line up with TRBD1. Germline trimming cut 0 bases from V and 0 bases from J; bases unmatched to any gene: 8. CDR1 MDHEN and CDR2 SYDVKM come from the germline V gene. The CDR3 is 18 amino acids. The CDR3 DNA reads as TGTGCCAGCAGTTTATGGGGGGGGGACAGGGAAGACCAAGAGACCCAGTACTTC. It translates to CASSLWGGDREDQETQYF.

The V and J genes are TRBV20-1 and TRBJ2-7, with D possibly being TRBD2 (5 bases). V lost 6 bases to trimming and J lost 6 bases, with 21 bases between them. Germline CDR1 reads DFQATT; CDR2 reads SNEGSKA (reference sequence). There are 14 residues in the CDR3. CDR3: CSAQTERRRGEQYF. CDR3 DNA: TGCAGTGCCCAAACCGAGCGGAGGCGAGGCGAGCAGTACTTC.

The chain employs TRBV11-1 and TRBJ2-5; D remains ambiguous. This CDR3 region has 15 residues. Germline V gene data show CDR1 as SGHAT and CDR2 as FQDESV (reference sequence). V was pared by 4 bases and J by 2 bases, with 14 bases between. In nucleotides, the CDR3 is TGTGCCAGCAGCTCCCCAGGCGCACGGCAAGAGACCCAGTACTTC. Its protein product is CASSSPGARQETQYF.

The genes are TRBV6-2 or TRBV6-3 and TRBJ2-7; TRBD2 aligns across 10 bases. The length of the CDR3 is 15 residues. CDR1 is MNHEY and CDR2 is SVGEGT in the germline V gene. J was trimmed by 5 bases and V by 11 bases; bases with no gene match: 15. The CDR3 DNA reads as TGTGCCTGCACATCCGGAGCGGGGGGGTTCCACGAGCAGTACTTC. This translates into CACTSGAGGFHEQYF.

Concerning this clonotype: One junction end disagrees with the germline gene, perhaps due to a read error. The chain recombines TRBV28 with TRBJ2-1; D remains ambiguous. Germline V gene data show CDR1 as MDHEN and CDR2 as SYDVKM. The CDR3 is 15 amino acids. The DNA of the CDR3 is TGTGCCAGCACCACACGTCCATCCACCTACAAAGAGCAGTTCTTC. Its protein product is CASTTRPSTYKEQFF.

The V gene is TRBV20-1, the J gene TRBJ2-7; D is ambiguous. CDR1 is DFQATT and CDR2 is SNEGSKA in the germline V gene (reference sequence). This CDR3 has 12 residues. V was cut by 4 bases and J by 2 bases, with 9 bases left in between. CDR3 sequence reads: CSAIRRPYEQYF. Written as DNA, the CDR3 is TGCAGTGCTATAAGGCGACCCTACGAGCAGTACTTC.

This clonotype was counted at least ten times. Relative to the germline gene, one junction end is altered; a read error may explain this. This rearrangement joins TRBV3-1 to TRBJ1-1; D gene unclear. CDR3 length: 12 amino acids. CDR1 LGHDT and CDR2 YNNKEL come from the germline V gene (reference sequence). The CDR3 region is CASSQVNTEAFF. In DNA form, the CDR3 reads TGTGCCAGCAGTCAAGTGAACACTGAAGCTTTCTTT.

Only a few counts were recorded for this clonotype. The V and J genes are TRBV19 and TRBJ1-2; D is unresolved. The CDR3 sequence is 11 residues long. Germline V CDR1 and CDR2: LNHDA, SQIVND (reference sequence). V lost 10 bases, J lost 3 bases, and 9 bases lay in between. The CDR3 loop is CATHRDYGYTF. DNA for the CDR3: TGTGCCACCCACAGAGACTATGGCTACACCTTC.

This clonotype has ten or more counts. The gene calls are TRBV11-1 and TRBJ2-1; D unresolved. Trimming shortened V by 0 bases and J by 0 bases, and 9 bases separated the two germline ends. Germline loops: CDR1 SGHAT, CDR2 FQDESV (reference sequence). CDR3 length equals 16 residues. In nucleotides, the CDR3 is TGTGCCAGCAGCTTAGCGACACAAAGCTCCTACAATGAGCAGTTCTTC. Its protein product is CASSLATQSSYNEQFF. Based on the CDR3 plus reference TRBV11-1 and TRBJ2-1, the full variable domain is EAEVAQSPRYKITEKSQAVAFWCDPISGHATLYWYRQILGQGPELLVQFQDESVVDDSQLPKDRFSAERLKGVDSTLKIQPAELGDSAMYLCASSLATQSSYNEQFFGPGTRLTVL.